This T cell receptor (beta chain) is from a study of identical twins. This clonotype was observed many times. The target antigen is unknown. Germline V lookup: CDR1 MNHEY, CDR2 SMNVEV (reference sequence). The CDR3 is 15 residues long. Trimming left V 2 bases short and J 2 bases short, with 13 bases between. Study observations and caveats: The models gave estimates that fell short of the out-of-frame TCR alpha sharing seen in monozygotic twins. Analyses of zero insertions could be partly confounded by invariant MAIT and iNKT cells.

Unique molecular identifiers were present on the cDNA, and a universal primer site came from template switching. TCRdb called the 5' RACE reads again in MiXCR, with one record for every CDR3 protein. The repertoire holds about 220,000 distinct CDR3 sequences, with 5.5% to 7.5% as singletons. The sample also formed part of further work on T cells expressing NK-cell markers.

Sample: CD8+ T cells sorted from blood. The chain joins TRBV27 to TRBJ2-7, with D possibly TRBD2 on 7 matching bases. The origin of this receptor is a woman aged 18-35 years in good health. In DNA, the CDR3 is TGTGCCAGCAGTTTACGGGGGGCGGCCCCCTACGAGCAGTACTTC. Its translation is CASSLRGAAPYEQYF.